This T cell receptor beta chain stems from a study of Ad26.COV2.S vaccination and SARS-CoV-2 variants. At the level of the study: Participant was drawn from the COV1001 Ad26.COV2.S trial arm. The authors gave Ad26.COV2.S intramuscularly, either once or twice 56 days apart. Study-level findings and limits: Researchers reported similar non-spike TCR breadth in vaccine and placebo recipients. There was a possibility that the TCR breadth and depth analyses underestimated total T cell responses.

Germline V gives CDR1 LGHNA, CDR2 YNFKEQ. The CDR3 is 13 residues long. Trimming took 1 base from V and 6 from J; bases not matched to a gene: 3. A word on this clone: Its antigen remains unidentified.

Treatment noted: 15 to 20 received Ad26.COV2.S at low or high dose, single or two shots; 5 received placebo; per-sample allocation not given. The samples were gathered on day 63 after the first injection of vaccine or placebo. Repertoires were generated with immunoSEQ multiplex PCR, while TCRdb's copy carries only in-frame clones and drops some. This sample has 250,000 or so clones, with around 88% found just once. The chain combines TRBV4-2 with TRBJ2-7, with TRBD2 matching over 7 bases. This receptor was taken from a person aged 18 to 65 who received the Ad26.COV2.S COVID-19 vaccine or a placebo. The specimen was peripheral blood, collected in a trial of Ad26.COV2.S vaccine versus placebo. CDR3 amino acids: CASSQAPGGEQYF. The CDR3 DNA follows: TGTGCCAGCAGCCAAGCCCCGGGGGGCGAGCAGTACTTC.